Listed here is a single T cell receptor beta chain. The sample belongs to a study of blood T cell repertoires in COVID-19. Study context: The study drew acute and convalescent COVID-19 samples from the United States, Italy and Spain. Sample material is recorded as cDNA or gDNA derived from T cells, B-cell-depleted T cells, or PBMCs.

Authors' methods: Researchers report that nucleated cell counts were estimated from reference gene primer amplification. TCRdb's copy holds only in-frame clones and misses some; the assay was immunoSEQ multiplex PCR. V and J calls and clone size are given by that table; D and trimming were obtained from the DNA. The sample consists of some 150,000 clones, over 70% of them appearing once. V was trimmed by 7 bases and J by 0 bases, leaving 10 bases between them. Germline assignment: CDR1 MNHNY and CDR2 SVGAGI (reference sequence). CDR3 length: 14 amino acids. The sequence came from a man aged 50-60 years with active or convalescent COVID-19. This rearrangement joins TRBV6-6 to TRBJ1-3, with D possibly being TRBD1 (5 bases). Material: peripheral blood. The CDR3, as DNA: TGTGCCAGCAATACCGACAGCTCTGGAAACACCATATATTTT. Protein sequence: CASNTDSSGNTIYF.